The rows below give T cell receptor beta chains drawn from one sample of a study of shared clonotypes between healthy human individuals. Data came from immunoSEQ multiplex PCR; TCRdb stores just in-frame clones and leaves some out. Here the sample spans around 2.1 million clones, 93% being singletons. The sample taken for sequencing was naive CD8+ T cells from PBMCs. The receptors were gathered from a man aged 18 to 30 in good health. Some clones in this sample may be carry-over from other donors' samples. Both conserved end residues are part of each CDR3. D genes are given only for firm matches. Not all rows give a size; the values are once, few, many and, for expanded clones, a class.

TRBV4-1	TRBJ2-3	NA	TRBD2	TGCGCCAGCCGCACAACACCTCTAGCGGGAGATAAGGGAGATACGCAGTATTTT	CASRTTPLAGDKGDTQYF
TRBV5-1	TRBJ2-7	NA	NA	TGCGCCAGCAGCTTGGAGCCAGGGAACTCCTACGAGCAGTACTTC	CASSLEPGNSYEQYF
TRBV7-9	TRBJ1-2	NA	NA	TGTGCCAGCAGCTCCATGAGGGGTGGCTACACCTTC	CASSSMRGGYTF
TRBV5-1	TRBJ2-7	NA	TRBD2	TGCGCCAGCAGCTCGGGACTAGCGGGAGTAGACGGCGAGCAGTACTTC	CASSSGLAGVDGEQYF
TRBV7-8	TRBJ2-7	once	TRBD2	TGTGCCAGCAGCTACTTACCAAGGGTCGGGGGGGGCTCCTACGAGCAGTACTTC	CASSYLPRVGGGSYEQYF
TRBV15	TRBJ2-7	NA	NA	TGTGCCACCAGCAGAGATCACAGCCTTAGCTCCTACGAGCAGTACTTC	CATSRDHSLSSYEQYF
TRBV27	TRBJ2-2	NA	TRBD1	TGTGCCAGCAGTCGGACAGGGGGCACCGGGGAGCTGTTTTTT	CASSRTGGTGELFF
TRBV19	TRBJ2-7	NA	TRBD1	TGTGCCAGTAGGGTAGGACAGGGGGTCGGCGAGCAGTACTTC	CASRVGQGVGEQYF
TRBV7-6	TRBJ2-5	NA	NA	TGTGCCAGCAGCTTAAGTCCACTGGATTTGGAGACCCAGTACTTC	CASSLSPLDLETQYF
TRBV6-6	TRBJ2-1	NA	NA	TGTGCCAGCACCCAAGCAGTGAGCTCCTACAATGAGCAGTTCTTC	CASTQAVSSYNEQFF
TRBV7-9	TRBJ1-4	few	NA	TGTGCCAGCAGCTCTCCGCCGGTAGTTGATGAAAAACTGTTTTTT	CASSSPPVVDEKLFF
TRBV29-1	TRBJ2-1	NA	TRBD2	TGCAGCGTCCCCGACCCTAATCCGACTAGCGGGAGGGGCGATGAGCAGTTCTTC	CSVPDPNPTSGRGDEQFF
TRBV28	TRBJ1-2	NA	NA	TGTGCCAGCAGTTCCCTCCTGGGTAGGGGGGGTACGTATGGCTACACCTTC	CASSSLLGRGGTYGYTF
TRBV19	TRBJ2-2	NA	NA	TGTGCCAGTAGTAATCCGCCCGGGGAGCTGTTTTTT	CASSNPPGELFF
TRBV5-1	TRBJ2-1	NA	NA	TGCGCCAGCAGCTTGGTGGGGCCGAGCTCCTACAATGAGCAGTTCTTC	CASSLVGPSSYNEQFF
TRBV11-2	TRBJ2-1	NA	NA	TGTGCCGTTGGTCGCTTCAATGAGCAGTTCTTC	CAVGRFNEQFF
TRBV4-1	TRBJ2-1	NA	NA	TGCGCCAGCAGCCAGTCCGTGGCAACAGGCAATGAGCAGTTCTTC	CASSQSVATGNEQFF
TRBV2	TRBJ1-2	NA	TRBD1	TGTGCCAGCAGTGAAACTTTGTACGACAGGGCGGACTATGGCTACACCTTC	CASSETLYDRADYGYTF
TRBV28	TRBJ2-7	NA	NA	TGTGCCAGCAGTTTATTAGGGGGAGAGGGGTCCTACGAGCAGTACTTC	CASSLLGGEGSYEQYF
TRBV9	TRBJ2-4	NA	TRBD1	TGTGCCAGCAGCGTCGGACAGGGGGCAGGAGACATTCAGTACTTC	CASSVGQGAGDIQYF
TRBV23-1	TRBJ1-4	NA	NA	TGCGCCAGCAGTCAATCGCCGAGGACAGCGGGAAGTGAAAAACTGTTTTTT	CASSQSPRTAGSEKLFF
TRBV6-1	TRBJ1-1	NA	NA	TGTGCCAGCAGTCCAGAAACGAACACTGAAGCTTTCTTT	CASSPETNTEAFF
TRBV28	TRBJ1-2	once	NA	TGTGCCAGCAGGGCAGGGTATGGTTATGGCTACACCTTC	CASRAGYGYGYTF
TRBV7-6	TRBJ2-3	NA	NA	TGTGCCAGCAGCTTAAATCCGAACACAGATACGCAGTATTTT	CASSLNPNTDTQYF
TRBV27	TRBJ1-5	NA	NA	TGTGCCAGCAGGGTACAGGGCGGGCATCAGCCCCAGCATTTT	CASRVQGGHQPQHF
TRBV27	TRBJ2-7	NA	TRBD1	TGTGCCAGCAGTTTCGGGACAGGTAGCTCCTACGAGCAGTACTTC	CASSFGTGSSYEQYF
TRBV2	TRBJ2-4	NA	TRBD2	TGTGCCAGCAGTGCTAGCGGGAGCTTAGCCAAAAACATTCAGTACTTC	CASSASGSLAKNIQYF
TRBV7-9	TRBJ1-1	NA	NA	TGTGCCAGCTGTGGGGGGACGATGAACACTGAAGCTTTCTTT	CASCGGTMNTEAFF
TRBV7-9	TRBJ2-5	NA	NA	TGTGCCAGCAGCTTAAGCGGGCAAGAGACCCAGTACTTC	CASSLSGQETQYF
TRBV14	TRBJ1-2	NA	NA	TGTGCCAGCAGCCAAGATTGGAAGGGGCAGGGAGGCTACACCTTC	CASSQDWKGQGGYTF
TRBV30	TRBJ1-2	NA	TRBD1	TGTGCCTGGAGTGGAGGGACAGGAACCATCTATGGCTACACCTTC	CAWSGGTGTIYGYTF
TRBV28	TRBJ1-1	once	NA	TGTGCCAGCCACCAACTACTGAACACTGAAGCTTTCTTT	CASHQLLNTEAFF